A selection of T cell receptor beta chains follows, all from one sample in a study of T cells after yellow fever vaccination. MiXCR was run by TCRdb on the 5' RACE reads, yielding one entry per CDR3 protein. The table has tens of thousands of distinct CDR3 sequences, around 7.9% seen once. The sample consisted of CD8+ T cells sorted from PBMCs, taken less than 11 days after the first yellow fever vaccination. These TCRs come from a man aged 18 to 35 who received the YFV17D yellow fever vaccine. Each CDR3 is given with its conserved first and last residue. D genes are given only for firm matches. The size of a clone is reported for some rows only, either as once, few or many, or as a class for expanded clones.

TRBJ2-1 TRBD1 TRBV2 11 few TGTGCCACCATACAGGGGAATGAGCAGTTCTTC CATIQGNEQFF
TRBJ2-2 NA TRBV4-2 15 NA TGTGCCAGCAGCCAAAGGATAGGGGTAACCGGGGAGCTGTTTTTT CASSQRIGVTGELFF
TRBJ1-4 TRBD1 TRBV6-5 16 many TGTGCCAGCAGTTACCTACCCGGGGACAGCCGCGAAAAACTGTTTTTT CASSYLPGDSREKLFF
TRBJ2-1 TRBD2 TRBV27 15 NA TGTGCCAGCAGTCCACGACTAGCGGGGGCCTATGAGCAGTTCTTC CASSPRLAGAYEQFF
TRBJ2-4 TRBD2 TRBV4-2 12 few TGTGCCAGCAGCCAAGCTAGCGGCATTCAGTACTTC CASSQASGIQYF
TRBJ1-6 TRBD1 TRBV5-1 16 few TGCGCCAGCAGCCTCATTCCGGGACAGGGGAAGGCACCCCTCCACTTT CASSLIPGQGKAPLHF
TRBJ2-7 TRBD1 TRBV6-2/TRBV6-3 17 many TGTGCCAGCAGTTTACCGGGACAGGGGTTTGCGGCCTACGAGCAGTACTTC CASSLPGQGFAAYEQYF
TRBJ2-7 NA TRBV4-1 13 many TGCGCCAGCAGCCAAGGAGAGACCCAACAGCAGTACTTC CASSQGETQQQYF
TRBJ2-5 TRBD2 TRBV5-5 16 few TGTGCCAGCAGCTACTTACGACTAGCGGGGGAAGAGACCCAGTACTTC CASSYLRLAGEETQYF
TRBJ2-5 NA TRBV5-1 15 NA TGCGCCAGCAGCCACCCGTTCAAGACACCAAAGACCCAGTACTTC CASSHPFKTPKTQYF
TRBJ2-7 NA TRBV9 14 few TGTGCCAGCAGCGTAGGGGACACTACCTACGAGCAGTACTTC CASSVGDTTYEQYF
TRBJ2-7 TRBD1 TRBV4-1 16 many TGCGCCAGCAGCCAAGTTTTGGGACAGGGGATCTACGAGCAGTACTTC CASSQVLGQGIYEQYF
TRBJ2-3 NA TRBV11-2 17 NA TGTGCCAGCAGCTTAGATCTGCGGGGGCTTGGTACAGATACGCAGTATTTT CASSLDLRGLGTDTQYF
TRBJ2-7 TRBD1 TRBV4-1 13 many TGCGCCAGCAGGGGGGACAGCTCCTACGAGCAGTACTTC CASRGDSSYEQYF
TRBJ2-7 TRBD2 TRBV27 13 many TGTGCCAGCAGCGGGACTAGCTTTGGAGAGCAGTACTTC CASSGTSFGEQYF
TRBJ1-2 NA TRBV7-9 15 few TGTGCCAGCAGCTCAAGTTGGGAGGGATCCTATGGCTACACCTTC CASSSSWEGSYGYTF
TRBJ2-1 NA TRBV9 15 few TGTGCCAGCAGCCCCGCTGGTGTCTCCTACAATGAGCAGTTCTTC CASSPAGVSYNEQFF
TRBJ2-1 NA TRBV7-6 13 many TGTGCCAGCAGCTTAGACCCAGGGTATGAGCAGTTCTTC CASSLDPGYEQFF
TRBJ1-1 NA TRBV10-3 16 few TGTGCCATCAGTGAGTGGGGGGGACGGACGAACACTGAAGCTTTCTTT CAISEWGGRTNTEAFF
TRBJ1-1 NA TRBV6-2/TRBV6-3 15 many TGTGCCAGCAGGCCCCTCATGACGGTGAACACTGAAGCTTTCTTT CASRPLMTVNTEAFF
TRBJ2-2 TRBD1 TRBV6-2/TRBV6-3 16 few TGTGCCAGCAGTTACTCGCCCAGGGGGCCAGCCGGGGAGCTGTTTTTT CASSYSPRGPAGELFF
TRBJ2-3 NA TRBV5-4 15 few TGTGCCAGCAGGCGGACCGGGACCCGAGGAGATACGCAGTATTTT CASRRTGTRGDTQYF
TRBJ2-3 NA TRBV29-1 13 NA TGCAGCGTTGTGGCGCCCAACACAGATACGCAGTATTTT CSVVAPNTDTQYF
TRBJ1-4 TRBD1 TRBV18 16 many TGTGCCAGCTCACCAGGAACCATGACAGGGCGGGAAAAACTGTTTTTT CASSPGTMTGREKLFF
TRBJ2-6 NA TRBV2 17 few TGTGCCAGCAGTGGTCAGGGGCCCCCGGTCGGGGCCAACGTCCTGACTTTC CASSGQGPPVGANVLTF
TRBJ2-1 NA TRBV5-4 13 NA TGTGCCAGCACTCCCCACTCGGGCAATGAGCAGTTCTTC CASTPHSGNEQFF
TRBJ2-2 NA TRBV12-3/TRBV12-4 14 few TGTGCCAGCAGTCCGTCCCGGGACACCGGGGAGCTGTTTTTT CASSPSRDTGELFF
TRBJ2-1 NA TRBV7-9 17 many TGTGCCAGCAGCTTAGTAGGAGGGGGGGACGCCCGTGATGAGCAGTTCTTC CASSLVGGGDARDEQFF
TRBJ1-2 NA TRBV5-1 13 NA TGCGCCAGCAGCGCCGAGGGACGGGAAAGCTACACCTTC CASSAEGRESYTF
TRBJ1-1 NA TRBV9 13 many TGTGCCAGCAGCGGCGCAGAGGGCACTGAAGCTTTCTTT CASSGAEGTEAFF
TRBJ2-1 NA TRBV5-8 15 NA TGTGCCAGCAGCTTCGGCGTCGGGGGCAGGAATGAGCAGTTCTTC CASSFGVGGRNEQFF
TRBJ2-5 NA TRBV30 13 few TGTGCCTGGAGTGAGGGCAGCCAAGAGACCCAGTACTTC CAWSEGSQETQYF
TRBJ2-2 TRBD1 TRBV6-5 15 NA TGTGCCAGCAGTTGGGGACAGCTAACCACCGGGGAGCTGTTTTTT CASSWGQLTTGELFF
TRBJ2-6 NA TRBV4-1 17 NA TGCGCCAGCAGCCAGGGACACCTGAGCTCTGGGGCCAACGTCCTGACTTTC CASSQGHLSSGANVLTF
TRBJ2-5 NA TRBV24-1 15 many TGTGCCACCAGTGACGGTGCGGGGGCGGAGGAGACCCAGTACTTC CATSDGAGAEETQYF
TRBJ2-2 NA TRBV4-1 16 NA TGCGCCAGCAGCCAAGGGGGCTCGGGGAACACCGGGGAGCTGTTTTTT CASSQGGSGNTGELFF
TRBJ2-5 TRBD2 TRBV11-2 15 many TGTGCCAGCAGCTTAGGGCGGGGGTTTAGAGAGACCCAGTACTTC CASSLGRGFRETQYF
TRBJ2-2 NA TRBV4-1 15 many TGCGCCAGCAGCCAAGCCTCCCGATCCACCGGGGAGCTGTTTTTT CASSQASRSTGELFF
TRBJ2-7 NA TRBV4-1 14 many TGCGCCAGCAGCCACGGGCAGGGCGGTTACGAGCAGTACTTC CASSHGQGGYEQYF
TRBJ2-1 TRBD2 TRBV20-1 15 many TGCAGTGCTAGAAACCCAGCGGGGGGGGTTCCTGAGCAGTTCTTC CSARNPAGGVPEQFF
TRBJ1-1 NA TRBV5-5 13 many TGTGCCAGCAGCCCCTCCATGAACACTGAAGCTTTCTTT CASSPSMNTEAFF
TRBJ2-7 NA TRBV9 12 many TGTGCCAGCAGCGTGGAGAGAGGGCGGCAGTACTTC CASSVERGRQYF
TRBJ2-3 NA TRBV12-3/TRBV12-4 15 NA TGTGCCAGCAGTTCGGGGGCCACTAGCACAGATACGCAGTATTTT CASSSGATSTDTQYF
TRBJ2-3 NA TRBV27 16 many TGTGCCAGCAGTTTATCTGGGGGGCCTCGCACAGATACGCAGTATTTT CASSLSGGPRTDTQYF
TRBJ1-5 NA TRBV12-3/TRBV12-4 15 many TGTGCCAGCAGTTTAGAAGGGTATAGCAATCAGCCCCAGCATTTT CASSLEGYSNQPQHF
TRBJ1-3 NA TRBV29-1 13 many TGCAGCGTTGTGCGGGCTCCTGGAAACACCATATATTTT CSVVRAPGNTIYF
TRBJ1-2 NA TRBV4-1 15 many TGCGCCAGCAGCCAAGATCCCGGAGGGTTCTATGGCTACACCTTC CASSQDPGGFYGYTF
TRBJ2-5 NA TRBV12-3/TRBV12-4 14 few TGTGCCAGCAGTTTAAGAGGGACGCAAGAGACCCAGTACTTC CASSLRGTQETQYF
TRBJ2-2 NA TRBV7-9 12 NA TGTGCCAGCACCGACAATGGCGGGGAGCTGTTTTTT CASTDNGGELFF
TRBJ2-1 NA TRBV5-1 16 many TGCGCCAGCAGCTTGGCCATCGGTCCTAAGGGGAATGAGCAGTTCTTC CASSLAIGPKGNEQFF
TRBJ2-7 NA TRBV4-1 15 NA TGCGCCAGCAGCCGCGGCGGGTCAAGAGTATACGAGCAGTACTTC CASSRGGSRVYEQYF
TRBJ2-1 NA TRBV27 17 many TGTGCCAGCAGTTTCCCCGATTCGGCCCGGGGTAGAGATGAGCAGTTCTTC CASSFPDSARGRDEQFF
TRBJ1-6 NA TRBV18 15 NA TGTGCCAGCTCACCAGCGAGCTCCTATAATTCACCCCTCCACTTT CASSPASSYNSPLHF
TRBJ2-3 TRBD2 TRBV24-1 19 many TGTGCCACCAGTGAATCCAATCTAGCGGGGGTCAGCCCCACAGATACGCAGTATTTT CATSESNLAGVSPTDTQYF
TRBJ1-5 NA TRBV4-1 16 NA TGCGCCAGCAGCCCCCAAAAGACCAGGTACGGTCAGCCCCAGCATTTT CASSPQKTRYGQPQHF
TRBJ2-7 NA TRBV29-1 13 many TGCAGCGTAGAGGGGGGGACCCCCTACGAGCAGTACTTC CSVEGGTPYEQYF
TRBJ1-6 NA TRBV4-1 15 many TGCGCCAGCAGCCAAGACTGGTCAGGGAATTCACCCCTCCACTTT CASSQDWSGNSPLHF
TRBJ1-2 NA TRBV4-3 15 many TGCGCCAGCAGCCAAGATTTCGGCCTCGCCAGGGGCTACACCTTC CASSQDFGLARGYTF
TRBJ2-1 NA TRBV7-9 17 many TGTGCCAGCAGCTTTCAGCCGGGACTGATTTCCTACAATGAGCAGTTCTTC CASSFQPGLISYNEQFF